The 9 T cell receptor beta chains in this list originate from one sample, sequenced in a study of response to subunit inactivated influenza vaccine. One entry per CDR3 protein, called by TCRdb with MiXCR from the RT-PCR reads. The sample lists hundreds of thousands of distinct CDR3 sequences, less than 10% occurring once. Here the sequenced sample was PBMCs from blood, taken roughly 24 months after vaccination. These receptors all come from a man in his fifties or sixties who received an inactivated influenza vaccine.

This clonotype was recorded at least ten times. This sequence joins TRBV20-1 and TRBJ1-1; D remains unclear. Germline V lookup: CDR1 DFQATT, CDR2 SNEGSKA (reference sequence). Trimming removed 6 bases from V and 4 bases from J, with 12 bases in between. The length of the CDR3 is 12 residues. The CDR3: CSAKWKVTEAFF. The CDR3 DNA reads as TGCAGTGCCAAGTGGAAGGTCACTGAAGCTTTCTTT.

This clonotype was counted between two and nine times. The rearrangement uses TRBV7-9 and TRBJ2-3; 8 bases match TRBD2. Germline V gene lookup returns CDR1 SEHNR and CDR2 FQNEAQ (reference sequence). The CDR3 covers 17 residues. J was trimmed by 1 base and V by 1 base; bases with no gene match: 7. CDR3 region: CASSLGWVAGRTDTQYF. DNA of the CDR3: TGTGCCAGCAGCTTAGGGTGGGTAGCGGGGCGCACAGATACGCAGTATTTT. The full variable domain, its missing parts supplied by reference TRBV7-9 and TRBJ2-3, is DTGVSQNPRHKITKRGQNVTFRCDPISEHNRLYWYRQTLGQGPEFLTYFQNEAQLEKSRLLSDRFSAERPKGSFSTLEIQRTEQGDSAMYLCASSLGWVAGRTDTQYFGPGTRLTVL.

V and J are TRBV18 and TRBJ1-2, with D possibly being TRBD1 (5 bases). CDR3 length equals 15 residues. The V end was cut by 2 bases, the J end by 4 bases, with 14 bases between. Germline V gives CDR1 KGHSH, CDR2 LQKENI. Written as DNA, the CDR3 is TGTGCCAGCTCACCAGGGGCAAGGGGATCCTATGGCTACACCTTC. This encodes CASSPGARGSYGYTF.

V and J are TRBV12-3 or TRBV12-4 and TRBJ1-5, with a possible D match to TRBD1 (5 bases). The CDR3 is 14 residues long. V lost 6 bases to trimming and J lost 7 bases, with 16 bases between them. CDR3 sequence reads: CASSLTQGAQPQHF. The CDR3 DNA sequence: TGTGCCAGCAGCCTCACCCAGGGAGCACAGCCCCAGCATTTT.

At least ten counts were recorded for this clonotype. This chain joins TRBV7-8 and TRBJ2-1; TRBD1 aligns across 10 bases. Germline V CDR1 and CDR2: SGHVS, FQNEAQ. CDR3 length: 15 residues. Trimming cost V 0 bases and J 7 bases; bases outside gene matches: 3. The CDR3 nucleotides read TGTGCCAGCAGCTTAGCGGGACAGGGGATGAATGAGCAGTTCTTC. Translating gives CASSLAGQGMNEQFF.

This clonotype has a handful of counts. The CDR3 DNA reads TGCGCCAGCAGCGCCCCGAGTGCTAGCGGGGCCCCACGCACAGATACGCAGTATTTT. This encodes CASSAPSASGAPRTDTQYF. The chain joins TRBV5-1 to TRBJ2-3; 9 bases are shared with TRBD2. The CDR3 extends over 19 amino acids. The ends lost 4 bases at V and 1 base at J; junction bases unmatched: 16. CDR1 and CDR2 from the germline V gene are SGHRS and YFSETQ. Filled out from reference TRBV5-1 and TRBJ2-3, the complete variable domain reads KAGVTQTPRYLIKTRGQQVTLSCSPISGHRSVSWYQQTPGQGLQFLFEYFSETQRNKGNFPGRFSGRQFSNSRSEMNVSTLELGDSALYLCASSAPSASGAPRTDTQYFGPGTRLTVL.

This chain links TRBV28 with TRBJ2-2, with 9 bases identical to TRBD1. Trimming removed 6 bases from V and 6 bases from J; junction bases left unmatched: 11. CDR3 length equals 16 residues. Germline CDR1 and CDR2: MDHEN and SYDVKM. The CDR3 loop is CASSLGWTGVSGELFF. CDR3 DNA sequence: TGTGCCAGCAGCTTGGGGTGGACAGGGGTGTCCGGGGAGCTGTTTTTT.

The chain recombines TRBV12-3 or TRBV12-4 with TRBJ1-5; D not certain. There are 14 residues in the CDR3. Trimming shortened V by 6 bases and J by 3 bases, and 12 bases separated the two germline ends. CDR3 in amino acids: CASSTDGINQPQHF. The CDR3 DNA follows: TGTGCCAGCAGCACGGACGGGATCAATCAGCCCCAGCATTTT.

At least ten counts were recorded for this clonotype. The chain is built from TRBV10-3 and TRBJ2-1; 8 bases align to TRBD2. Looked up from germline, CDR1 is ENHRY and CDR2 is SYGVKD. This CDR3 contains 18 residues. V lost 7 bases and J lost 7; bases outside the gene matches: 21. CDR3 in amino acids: CAITEGVREGNLVNEQFF. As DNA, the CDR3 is TGTGCCATCACCGAAGGTGTCCGGGAGGGCAATCTGGTTAATGAGCAGTTCTTC.